This T cell receptor (beta chain) derives from a study of T cells in Graves' hyperthyroidism and ophthalmopathy. The study's findings and limits: Separating ophthalmopathy from stable hyperthyroidism was achieved by a 13 V-J model. Among clonotypes expanded in thyroid above 0.001, most were also found in blood.

Per the germline V gene, CDR1 is MDHEN and CDR2 is SYDVKM. The V gene end was trimmed by 1 base and the J gene end by 12 bases; junction bases not matched to a gene: 8. The CDR3 contains 13 residues. In making diagnoses, clinical symptoms, serum thyroxine and TRAb, thyroid ultrasound and orbital computed tomography were all used. With regard to this clonotype: Its antigen is unknown.

Amplification targeted TCR beta CDR3 regions from RNA transcripts. HTBI primers were the set used in a first-round RT-PCR of the TCR CDR3. TCRdb reprocessed the multiplex PCR reads with MiXCR, giving one entry per CDR3 protein. The repertoire consists of hundreds of thousands of distinct CDR3 sequences, with 14% to 15% occurring once and the leading ten covering over 3.5%. This receptor was identified in a woman aged 40 to 50 with Graves' ophthalmopathy. The material sequenced was blood. The genes are TRBV28 and TRBJ1-2; the match to TRBD1 covers 7 bases. The CDR3, as DNA: TGTGCCAGCAGTTTATTTGGTGAAGGGGGCGACACCTTC. Translating it yields CASSLFGEGGDTF.